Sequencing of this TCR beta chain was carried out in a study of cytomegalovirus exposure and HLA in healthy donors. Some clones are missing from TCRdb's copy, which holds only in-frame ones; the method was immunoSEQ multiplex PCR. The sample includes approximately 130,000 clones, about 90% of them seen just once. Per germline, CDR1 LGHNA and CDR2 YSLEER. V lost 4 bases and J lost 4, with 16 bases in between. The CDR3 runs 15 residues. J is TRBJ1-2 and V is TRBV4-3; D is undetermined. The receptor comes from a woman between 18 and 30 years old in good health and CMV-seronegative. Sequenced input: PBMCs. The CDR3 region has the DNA TGCGCCAGCAGCCGGACTAGAGAGGCGCTCTATGGCTACACCTTC. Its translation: CASSRTREALYGYTF.